Listed below are T cell receptor beta chains from one sample, sequenced in a study of blood T cell repertoires in COVID-19. Sequencing was performed with immunoSEQ multiplex PCR; in TCRdb, only in-frame clones are kept and a portion is missing. The repertoire has tens of thousands of clones, around 90% of them found once; the top ten carry under 8%. The sequencing sample was made of peripheral blood. The receptors were sampled from a human donor with active COVID-19. The donor label of this sample is uncertain. CDR3s include the opening cysteine and the closing phenylalanine or tryptophan. Fields, in order: clone size, V gene, J gene, D gene, CDR3 protein, CDR3 DNA. A D gene is named only where the DNA matches it firmly. Clone size is stated in some rows and not others, as once, few, many or a class when expanded.

NA,TRBV11-2,TRBJ2-5,TRBD2,CASSAGLVETQYF,TGTGCCAGCAGCGCAGGACTAGTCGAGACCCAGTACTTC
NA,TRBV19,TRBJ2-3,TRBD2,CASSILLAGGTDTQYF,TGTGCCAGTAGTATCTTACTAGCGGGGGGCACAGATACGCAGTATTTT
few,TRBV6-5,TRBJ2-3,TRBD2,CASSLTSGSTDTQYF,TGTGCCAGCAGCCTGACTAGCGGGAGCACAGATACGCAGTATTTT
NA,TRBV28,TRBJ1-5,TRBD1,CASSLTPGGQKKPQHF,TGTGCCAGCAGTTTGACTCCAGGGGGGCAGAAAAAGCCCCAGCATTTT
NA,TRBV27,TRBJ1-1,TRBD1,CASSFAGTGTLNTEAFF,TGTGCCAGCAGTTTTGCCGGGACAGGAACTCTAAACACTGAAGCTTTCTTT
NA,TRBV2,TRBJ2-6,TRBD1,CASRTGGFVGGANVLTF,TGTGCCAGCAGGACAGGGGGCTTCGTCGGTGGGGCCAACGTCCTGACTTTC
NA,TRBV20-1,TRBJ2-5,TRBD2,CSASRGGLARVTQYF,TGCAGTGCTAGTAGAGGGGGACTAGCGCGTGTGACCCAGTACTTC
NA,TRBV11-2,TRBJ2-5,NA,CASSFLAEETQYF,TGTGCCAGCAGCTTCTTGGCCGAAGAGACCCAGTACTTC
NA,TRBV30,TRBJ2-7,NA,CAWSAPFLAGTYEQYF,TGTGCCTGGAGTGCTCCTTTTTTGGCGGGAACCTACGAGCAGTACTTC
NA,TRBV19,TRBJ1-1,NA,CASSIISGMNTEAFF,TGTGCCAGTAGTATTATCTCAGGGATGAACACTGAAGCTTTCTTT
NA,TRBV2,TRBJ2-7,NA,CASSPREGSTYEQYF,TGTGCCAGCAGTCCCCGAGAGGGCTCAACCTACGAGCAGTACTTC
NA,TRBV7-9,TRBJ1-1,NA,CASSHLDAGEFEAFF,TGTGCCAGCAGCCACCTAGACGCAGGGGAGTTTGAAGCTTTCTTT
NA,TRBV11-2,TRBJ2-7,TRBD1,CASMGQGFRYEQYF,TGTGCCAGCATGGGACAGGGGTTCCGATACGAGCAGTACTTC
NA,TRBV18,TRBJ1-3,NA,CASSQGLGNTIYF,TGTGCCAGCTCGCAGGGGCTAGGAAACACCATATATTTT
NA,TRBV29-1,TRBJ2-3,TRBD2,CSVVGQRERGDTQYF,TGCAGCGTTGTGGGTCAGCGGGAGCGTGGAGATACGCAGTATTTT
NA,TRBV27,TRBJ2-5,NA,CASSKRDQETQYF,TGTGCCAGCAGTAAGAGGGACCAAGAGACCCAGTACTTC
NA,TRBV28,TRBJ2-6,TRBD2,CASRGLAGLSGANVLTF,TGTGCCAGCAGAGGCCTAGCGGGGCTCTCTGGGGCCAACGTCCTGACTTTC
NA,TRBV10-3,TRBJ2-3,TRBD2,CAISAASGAYTDTQYF,TGTGCCATCAGTGCAGCTAGCGGGGCTTACACAGATACGCAGTATTTT
NA,TRBV18,TRBJ2-7,NA,CASSPPNRESTYF,TGTGCCAGCTCACCGCCAAACAGGGAGAGTACGTACTTC
NA,TRBV12-3/TRBV12-4,TRBJ1-1,TRBD1,CASTGDRATEAFF,TGTGCCAGCACCGGGGACAGGGCCACTGAAGCTTTCTTT
NA,TRBV19,TRBJ1-2,TRBD1,CASSPLVGRGPGYGYTF,TGTGCCAGTAGTCCGCTAGTCGGCAGGGGGCCTGGCTATGGCTACACCTTC
NA,TRBV14,TRBJ2-3,TRBD2,CASSHRGAGGPDTQYF,TGTGCCAGCAGCCACCGGGGCGCGGGAGGCCCAGATACGCAGTATTTT
NA,TRBV11-2,TRBJ2-1,NA,CASSSRQAKDLFF,TGTGCCAGCAGCTCTAGACAGGCCAAGGATCTGTTCTTC
NA,TRBV6-6,TRBJ2-2,NA,CASNRGAGELFF,TGTGCCAGCAATCGCGGAGCCGGGGAGCTGTTTTTT
NA,TRBV19,TRBJ2-1,NA,CASSMRGGEQFF,TGTGCCAGTAGTATGAGGGGAGGTGAGCAGTTCTTC
NA,TRBV5-1,TRBJ2-7,TRBD1,CASRPAWGTGYEQYF,TGCGCCAGCAGGCCAGCCTGGGGGACAGGGTACGAGCAGTACTTC
NA,TRBV15,TRBJ1-5,TRBD1,CATAAGTVNNQPQHF,TGTGCCACCGCGGCGGGGACAGTTAATAATCAGCCCCAGCATTTT
NA,TRBV2,TRBJ2-6,NA,CASRLRGSGANVLTF,TGTGCCAGCAGGCTCAGGGGCTCTGGGGCCAACGTCCTGACTTTC
NA,TRBV6-5,TRBJ2-7,NA,CASSYAGDRSYEQYF,TGTGCCAGCAGTTACGCGGGTGACAGGTCCTACGAGCAGTACTTC
NA,TRBV27,TRBJ2-7,NA,CASSLSRLNYEQYF,TGTGCCAGCAGTTTATCAAGACTAAACTACGAGCAGTACTTC
NA,TRBV11-1,TRBJ2-7,NA,CASSLGDTSYEQYF,TGTGCCAGCAGCTTAGGGGACACGAGCTACGAGCAGTACTTC
NA,TRBV5-1,TRBJ2-7,TRBD1,CASSPGQGSYEQYF,TGCGCCAGCAGCCCCGGACAGGGGTCCTACGAGCAGTACTTC
NA,TRBV19,TRBJ1-2,NA,CASSKTGNAVDGYTF,TGTGCCAGTAGTAAGACAGGTAATGCCGTGGATGGCTACACCTTC
NA,TRBV9,TRBJ2-2,NA,CASSSQRGSNTGELFF,TGTGCCAGCAGCTCCCAGAGGGGGTCCAACACCGGGGAGCTGTTTTTT
NA,TRBV19,TRBJ2-1,TRBD1,CASQISWDRDRGEQFF,TGTGCCTCCCAAATTTCCTGGGACAGGGACAGGGGTGAGCAGTTCTTC
NA,TRBV5-1,TRBJ2-6,TRBD1,CASRDSGGGSGANVLTF,TGCGCCAGCAGGGACTCAGGGGGCGGATCTGGGGCCAACGTCCTGACTTTC
NA,TRBV5-1,TRBJ2-7,TRBD1,CASSGTGGVYEQYF,TGCGCCAGCAGCGGTACAGGGGGAGTCTACGAGCAGTACTTC
NA,TRBV19,TRBJ1-3,NA,CASSIVRTGNTIYF,TGTGCCAGTAGTATAGTCCGTACTGGAAACACCATATATTTT
once,TRBV18,TRBJ1-3,TRBD1,CASSPYRGDGNTIYF,TGTGCCAGCTCACCATACAGGGGGGACGGAAACACCATATATTTT
NA,TRBV2,TRBJ2-7,NA,CAYLRRSGNDEQYF,TGTGCCTACCTCCGGAGGTCCGGGAACGACGAGCAGTACTTC
NA,TRBV28,TRBJ2-2,NA,CAATPPGTPTGELFF,TGTGCCGCAACCCCCCCGGGGACTCCCACCGGGGAGCTGTTTTTT
NA,TRBV18,TRBJ2-7,NA,CASSPPGVDEQYF,TGTGCCAGCTCACCCCCGGGGGTCGACGAGCAGTACTTC
many,TRBV14,TRBJ1-1,NA,CASSHLAQAFF,TGTGCCAGCAGCCACCTGGCCCAGGCTTTCTTT